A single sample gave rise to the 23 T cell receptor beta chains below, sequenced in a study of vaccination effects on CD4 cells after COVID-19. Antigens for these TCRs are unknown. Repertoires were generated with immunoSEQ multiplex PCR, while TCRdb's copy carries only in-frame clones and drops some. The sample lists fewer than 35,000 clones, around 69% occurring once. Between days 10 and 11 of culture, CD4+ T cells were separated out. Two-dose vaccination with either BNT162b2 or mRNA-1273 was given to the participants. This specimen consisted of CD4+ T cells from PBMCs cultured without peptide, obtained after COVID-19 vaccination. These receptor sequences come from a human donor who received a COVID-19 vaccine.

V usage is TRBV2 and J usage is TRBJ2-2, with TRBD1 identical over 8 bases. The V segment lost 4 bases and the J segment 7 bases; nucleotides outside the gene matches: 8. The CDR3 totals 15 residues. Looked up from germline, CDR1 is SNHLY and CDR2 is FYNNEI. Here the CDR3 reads CASSGAGQGGGELFF. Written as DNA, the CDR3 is TGTGCCAGCAGTGGTGCTGGACAGGGTGGCGGGGAGCTGTTTTTT.

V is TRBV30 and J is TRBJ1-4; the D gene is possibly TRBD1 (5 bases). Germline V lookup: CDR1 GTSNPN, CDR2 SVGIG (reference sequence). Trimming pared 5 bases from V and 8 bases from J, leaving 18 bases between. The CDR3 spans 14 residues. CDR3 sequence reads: CAWARLPKGEKLFF. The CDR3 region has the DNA TGTGCCTGGGCGCGACTCCCAAAGGGGGAAAAACTGTTTTTT.

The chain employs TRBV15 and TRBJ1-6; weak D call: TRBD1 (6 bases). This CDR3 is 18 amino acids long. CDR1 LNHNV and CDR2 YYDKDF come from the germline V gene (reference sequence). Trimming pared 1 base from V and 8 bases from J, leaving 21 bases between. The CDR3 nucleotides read TGTGCCACCAGCAGAGGATCGTACGGGGGGGCAGGGTATTCACCCCTCCACTTT. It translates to CATSRGSYGGAGYSPLHF.

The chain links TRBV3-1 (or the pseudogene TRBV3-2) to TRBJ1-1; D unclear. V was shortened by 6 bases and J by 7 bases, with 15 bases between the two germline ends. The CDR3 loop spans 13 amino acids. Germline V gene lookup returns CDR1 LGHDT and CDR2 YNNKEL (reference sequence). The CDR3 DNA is TGTGCCAGCAGGGTTGGAGGGTTGGGTGAAGCTTTCTTT. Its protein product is CASRVGGLGEAFF.

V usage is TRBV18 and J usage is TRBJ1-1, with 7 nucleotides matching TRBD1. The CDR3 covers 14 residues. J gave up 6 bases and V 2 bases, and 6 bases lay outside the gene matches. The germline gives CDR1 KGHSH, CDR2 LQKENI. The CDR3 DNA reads TGTGCCAGCTCACCAAGACAGGGTGCCCCTGAAGCTTTCTTT. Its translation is CASSPRQGAPEAFF. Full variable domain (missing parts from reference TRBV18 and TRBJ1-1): NAGVMQNPRHLVRRRGQEARLRCSPMKGHSHVYWYRQLPEEGLKFMVYLQKENIIDESGMPKERFSAEFPKEGPSILRIQQVVRGDSAAYFCASSPRQGAPEAFFGQGTRLTVV.

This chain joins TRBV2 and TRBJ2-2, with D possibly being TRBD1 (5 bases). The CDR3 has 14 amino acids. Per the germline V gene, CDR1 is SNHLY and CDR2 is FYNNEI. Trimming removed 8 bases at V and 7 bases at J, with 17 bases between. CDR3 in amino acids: CASGAGRMGGELFF. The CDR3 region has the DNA TGTGCCAGCGGGGCAGGCCGGATGGGCGGGGAGCTGTTTTTT.

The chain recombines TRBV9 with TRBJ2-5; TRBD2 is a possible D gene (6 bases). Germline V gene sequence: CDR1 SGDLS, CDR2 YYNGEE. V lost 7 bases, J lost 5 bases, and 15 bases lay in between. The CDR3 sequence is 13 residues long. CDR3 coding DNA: TGTGCCAGCGGGGACTCCTGGGGGGAGACCCAGTACTTC. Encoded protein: CASGDSWGETQYF.

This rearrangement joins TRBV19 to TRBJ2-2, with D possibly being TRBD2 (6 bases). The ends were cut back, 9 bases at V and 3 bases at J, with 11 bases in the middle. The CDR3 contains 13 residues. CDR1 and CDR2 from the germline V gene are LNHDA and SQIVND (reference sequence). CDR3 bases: TGTGCCAGCCTCTGGAGGGACACCGGGGAGCTGTTTTTT. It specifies CASLWRDTGELFF.

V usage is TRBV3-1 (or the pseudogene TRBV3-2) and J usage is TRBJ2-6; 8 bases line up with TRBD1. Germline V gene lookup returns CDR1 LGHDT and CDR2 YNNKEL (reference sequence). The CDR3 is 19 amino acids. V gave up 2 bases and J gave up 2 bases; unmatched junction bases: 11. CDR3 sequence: CASSQPPTGEIAGANVLTF. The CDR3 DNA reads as TGTGCCAGCAGCCAACCCCCGACAGGGGAAATAGCTGGGGCCAACGTCCTGACTTTC.

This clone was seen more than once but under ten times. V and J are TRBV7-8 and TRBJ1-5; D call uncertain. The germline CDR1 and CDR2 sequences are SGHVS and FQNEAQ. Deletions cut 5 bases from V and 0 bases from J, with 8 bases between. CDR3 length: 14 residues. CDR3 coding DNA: TGTGCCAGCAGCCCGACCGATAGCAATCAGCCCCAGCATTTT. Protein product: CASSPTDSNQPQHF.

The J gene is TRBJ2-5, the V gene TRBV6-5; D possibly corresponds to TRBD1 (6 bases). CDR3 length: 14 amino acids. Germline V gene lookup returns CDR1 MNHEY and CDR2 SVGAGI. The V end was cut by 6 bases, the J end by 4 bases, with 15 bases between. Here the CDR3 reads CASSPGVSGETQYF. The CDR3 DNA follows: TGTGCCAGCAGCCCAGGGGTATCGGGAGAGACCCAGTACTTC.

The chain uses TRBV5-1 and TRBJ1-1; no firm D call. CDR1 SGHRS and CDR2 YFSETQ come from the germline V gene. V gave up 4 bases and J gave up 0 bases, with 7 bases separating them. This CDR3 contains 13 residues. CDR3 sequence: CASSRGVNTEAFF. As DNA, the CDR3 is TGCGCCAGCAGCCGCGGGGTGAACACTGAAGCTTTCTTT.

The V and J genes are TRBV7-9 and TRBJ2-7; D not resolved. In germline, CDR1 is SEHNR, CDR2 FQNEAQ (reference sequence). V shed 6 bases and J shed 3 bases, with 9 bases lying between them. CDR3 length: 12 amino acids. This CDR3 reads CASSALFYEQYF. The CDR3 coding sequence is TGTGCCAGCAGTGCTCTGTTCTACGAGCAGTACTTC.

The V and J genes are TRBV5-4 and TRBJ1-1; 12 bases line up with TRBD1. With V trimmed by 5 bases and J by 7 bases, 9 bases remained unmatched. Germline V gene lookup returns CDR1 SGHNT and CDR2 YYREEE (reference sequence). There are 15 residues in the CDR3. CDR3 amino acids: CASSFPGQGAVEAFF. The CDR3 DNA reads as TGTGCCAGCAGTTTTCCGGGACAGGGGGCCGTTGAAGCTTTCTTT.

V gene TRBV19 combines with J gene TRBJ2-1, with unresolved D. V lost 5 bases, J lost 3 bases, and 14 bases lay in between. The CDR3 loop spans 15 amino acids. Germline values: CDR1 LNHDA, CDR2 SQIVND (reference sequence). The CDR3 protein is CASSDRETLYNEQFF. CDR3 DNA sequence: TGTGCCAGTAGTGACCGAGAAACCCTCTACAATGAGCAGTTCTTC. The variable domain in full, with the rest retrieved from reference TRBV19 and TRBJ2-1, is DGGITQSPKYLFRKEGQNVTLSCEQNLNHDAMYWYRQDPGQGLRLIYYSQIVNDFQKGDIAEGYSVSREKKESFPLTVTSAQKNPTAFYLCASSDRETLYNEQFFGPGTRLTVL.

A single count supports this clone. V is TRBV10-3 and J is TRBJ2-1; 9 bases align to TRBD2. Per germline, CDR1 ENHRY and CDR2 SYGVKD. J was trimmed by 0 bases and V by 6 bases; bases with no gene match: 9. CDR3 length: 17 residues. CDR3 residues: CAIRDASSGDSYNEQFF. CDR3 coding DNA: TGTGCCATCAGGGATGCGTCTAGCGGGGACTCCTACAATGAGCAGTTCTTC.

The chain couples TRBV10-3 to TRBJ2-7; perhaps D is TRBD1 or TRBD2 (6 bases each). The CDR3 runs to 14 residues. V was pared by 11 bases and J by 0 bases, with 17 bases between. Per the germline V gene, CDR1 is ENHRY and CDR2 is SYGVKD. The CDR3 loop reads CASQEGVSSYEQYF. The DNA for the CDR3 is TGTGCCTCCCAGGAGGGGGTTAGCTCCTACGAGCAGTACTTC.

CDR3 region: CASSRPSLGNTEAFF. For the CDR3, the DNA is TGTGCCAGCAGCCGACCGAGCCTCGGGAACACTGAAGCTTTCTTT. The chain employs TRBV3-1 (or the pseudogene TRBV3-2) and TRBJ1-1; D is ambiguous. The CDR3 extends over 15 amino acids. Trimming left V 4 bases short and J 1 base short, with 13 bases between. In germline, CDR1 is LGHDT, CDR2 YNNKEL (reference sequence).

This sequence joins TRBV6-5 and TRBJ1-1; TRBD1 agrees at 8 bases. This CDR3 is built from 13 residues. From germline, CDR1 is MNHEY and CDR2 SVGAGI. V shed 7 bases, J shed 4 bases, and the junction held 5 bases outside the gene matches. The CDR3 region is CASTRTGFTEAFF. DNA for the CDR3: TGTGCCAGCACCCGGACAGGGTTCACTGAAGCTTTCTTT.

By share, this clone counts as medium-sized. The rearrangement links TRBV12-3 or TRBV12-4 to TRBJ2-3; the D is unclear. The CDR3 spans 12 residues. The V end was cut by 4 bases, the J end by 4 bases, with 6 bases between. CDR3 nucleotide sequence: TGTGCCAGCAGTTCCAGAGCAGATACGCAGTATTTT. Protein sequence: CASSSRADTQYF.

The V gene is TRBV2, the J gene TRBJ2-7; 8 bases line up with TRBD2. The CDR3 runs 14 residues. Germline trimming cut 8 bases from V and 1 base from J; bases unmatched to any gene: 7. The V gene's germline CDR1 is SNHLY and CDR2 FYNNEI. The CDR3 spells CASSRLASSYEQYF. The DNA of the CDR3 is TGTGCCAGCTCCCGACTAGCGTCGTCCTACGAGCAGTACTTC. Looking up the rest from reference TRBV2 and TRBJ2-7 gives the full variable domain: EPEVTQTPSHQVTQMGQEVILRCVPISNHLYFYWYRQILGQKVEFLVSFYNNEISEKSEIFDDQFSVERPDGSNFTLKIRSTKLEDSAMYFCASSRLASSYEQYFGPGTRLTVT.

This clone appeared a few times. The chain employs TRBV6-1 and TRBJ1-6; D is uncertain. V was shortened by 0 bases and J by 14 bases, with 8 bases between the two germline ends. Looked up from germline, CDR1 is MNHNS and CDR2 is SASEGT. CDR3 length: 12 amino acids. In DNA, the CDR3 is TGTGCCAGCAGTGAAGCTGGAACTACCCTCCACTTT. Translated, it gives CASSEAGTTLHF.

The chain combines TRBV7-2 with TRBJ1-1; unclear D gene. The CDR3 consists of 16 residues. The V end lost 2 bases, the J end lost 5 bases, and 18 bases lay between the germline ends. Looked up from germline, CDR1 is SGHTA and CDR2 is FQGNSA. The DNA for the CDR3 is TGTGCCAGCAGCTTACTTTTCGTGGCAAAAGAGACTGAAGCTTTCTTT. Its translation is CASSLLFVAKETEAFF.